Following are 26 T cell receptor beta chains from one sample sequenced in a study of cytomegalovirus exposure and HLA in healthy donors. It was with 60 Vbeta and 13 Jbeta primers that the PCR ran. Method: immunoSEQ multiplex PCR; TCRdb's copy keeps in-frame clones and lacks some. The table includes over 120,000 clones, around three quarters detected once. The specimen sequenced was PBMCs. The origin of the receptors is a woman aged 18-29 years in good health and CMV-seropositive.

This chain links TRBV27 with TRBJ2-1; D remains ambiguous. V lost 2 bases, J lost 4 bases, and 9 bases lay in between. The CDR3 is 14 residues long. Germline V gene sequence: CDR1 MNHEY, CDR2 SMNVEV (reference sequence). As DNA, the CDR3 is TGTGCCAGCAGTTTAAACCCACTGTACAATGAGCAGTTCTTC. Protein: CASSLNPLYNEQFF.

This clone is a singleton in its sample. The chain recombines TRBV29-1 with TRBJ2-7; 7 nucleotides align to TRBD1. Trimming took 5 bases from V and 3 from J; bases not matched to a gene: 7. CDR3 length equals 13 residues. CDR1 is SQVTM and CDR2 is ANQGSEA in the germline V gene. DNA for the CDR3: TGCAGCGTTACGAGACAGGGAAGCTACGAGCAGTACTTC. Amino acid sequence: CSVTRQGSYEQYF.

The chain couples TRBV30 to TRBJ2-1; 14 bases agree with TRBD2. Germline CDR1 reads GTSNPN; CDR2 reads SVGIG (reference sequence). Germline trimming cut 7 bases from V and 5 bases from J; bases unmatched to any gene: 7. The CDR3 loop spans 15 amino acids. The CDR3 nucleotides read TGTGCCTCAGAGACTAGCGGGGGGGCTCACAATGAGCAGTTCTTC. It yields the protein CASETSGGAHNEQFF.

There are a few counts of this clone. The CDR3 DNA follows: TGCGCCAGCAGCCAAGATAAGAGACAGGGGTATAGCAATCAGCCCCAGCATTTT. This translates into CASSQDKRQGYSNQPQHF. The chain is built from TRBV4-1 and TRBJ1-5; 8 nucleotides line up with TRBD1. The junction had 7 bases not matched to a gene; V was cut back by 0 bases and J by 0 bases. Germline V gene lookup returns CDR1 MGHRA and CDR2 YSYEKL. This CDR3 is 18 amino acids long.

This rearrangement joins TRBV5-4 to TRBJ2-3; D might be TRBD2 (5 bases). V was clipped by 3 bases and J by 6 bases, with 17 bases between them. Per the germline V gene, CDR1 is SGHNT and CDR2 is YYREEE (reference sequence). The CDR3 contains 15 residues. For the CDR3, the DNA is TGTGCCAGCAGCTCGGAACGGGGTAGTAGGGATACGCAGTATTTT. The encoded protein is CASSSERGSRDTQYF.

The chain uses TRBV5-6 and TRBJ2-1; no clear D gene. Germline assignment: CDR1 SGHDT and CDR2 YYEEEE. V shed 0 bases and J shed 6 bases, with 13 bases lying between them. This CDR3 spans 15 amino acids. CDR3 amino acids: CASSLGLFTSNEQFF. The CDR3 DNA reads TGTGCCAGCAGCTTGGGACTCTTCACATCCAATGAGCAGTTCTTC. Based on the CDR3 plus reference TRBV5-6 and TRBJ2-1, the full variable domain is DAGVTQSPTHLIKTRGQQVTLRCSPKSGHDTVSWYQQALGQGPQFIFQYYEEEERQRGNFPDRFSGHQFPNYSSELNVNALLLGDSALYLCASSLGLFTSNEQFFGPGTRLTVL.

This clone was counted once. The gene calls are TRBV5-4 and TRBJ2-3; tentatively, D is TRBD1 (5 bases). Germline loops: CDR1 SGHNT, CDR2 YYREEE (reference sequence). Trimming pared 5 bases from V and 2 bases from J, leaving 9 bases between. The CDR3 covers 13 residues. The DNA of the CDR3 is TGTGCCAGCAGTCGGACATCCACAGATACGCAGTATTTT. Protein: CASSRTSTDTQYF.

The CDR3 DNA is TGTGCCAGCAGCTTAACAACTGGGGCCAACGTCCTGACTTTC. Translation gives CASSLTTGANVLTF. The chain has TRBV7-9 and TRBJ2-6; D is ambiguous. Deletions cut 2 bases from V and 2 bases from J, with 4 bases between. CDR1 is SEHNR, CDR2 FQNEAQ, per germline (reference sequence). This CDR3 has 14 residues.

This clone came up a few times. The V gene is TRBV11-1, the J gene TRBJ2-5; tentatively, D is TRBD1 (6 bases). Germline CDR1 SGHAT, CDR2 FQDESV (reference sequence). V was pared by 5 bases and J by 7 bases, with 14 bases between. The CDR3 has 13 amino acids. CDR3 residues: CASSPEDRGTQYF. In DNA form, the CDR3 reads TGTGCCAGCAGCCCCGAGGACAGAGGGACCCAGTACTTC.

The chain carries TRBV27 and TRBJ2-3, with 8 nucleotides matching TRBD1. Germline trimming cut 5 bases from V and 1 base from J; bases unmatched to any gene: 8. This CDR3 comprises 16 residues. Germline assignment: CDR1 MNHEY and CDR2 SMNVEV (reference sequence). The CDR3 loop is CASSLFRGRGTDTQYF. In DNA, the CDR3 is TGTGCCAGCAGTCTATTCAGGGGGCGTGGCACAGATACGCAGTATTTT.

The rearrangement joins TRBV29-1 to TRBJ2-5; 8 positions match TRBD1. The junction had 6 bases not matched to a gene; V was cut back by 4 bases and J by 5 bases. The length of the CDR3 is 13 residues. CDR1 is SQVTM and CDR2 is ANQGSEA in the germline V gene. CDR3 nucleotide sequence: TGCAGCGTTGCCAGGGACAGGCAGGAGACCCAGTACTTC. Protein sequence: CSVARDRQETQYF.

V gene TRBV25-1 combines with J gene TRBJ2-7, with 7 bases that match TRBD1. Per the germline V gene, CDR1 is MGHDK and CDR2 is SYGVNS. After removal of 4 bases from V and 4 bases from J, the junction contained 4 bases not matched to a gene. The CDR3 runs 13 residues. The chain's CDR3 is CASSVGTAYEQYF. The CDR3 DNA is TGTGCCAGCAGTGTCGGGACAGCTTACGAGCAGTACTTC.

The chain is built from TRBV5-4 and TRBJ2-5; TRBD1 matches at 7 bases. The end of the DNA is better explained by TRBJ2-7, so the J call may be wrong. CDR1 and CDR2 (germline): SGHNT, YYREEE (reference sequence). The CDR3 consists of 14 residues. The CDR3 loop reads CASSLETGLYEQYF. The CDR3 nucleotides read TGTGCCAGCAGCTTGGAGACAGGGCTCTACGAGCAGTACTTC.

This clone was recorded a few times. The chain has TRBV5-5 and TRBJ2-6; 7 bases fit TRBD1. The V gene end was trimmed by 3 bases and the J gene end by 4 bases; junction bases not matched to a gene: 7. Germline V gene data show CDR1 as SGHKS and CDR2 as YYEKEE (reference sequence). CDR3 size: 16 residues. CDR3 sequence (DNA): TGTGCCAGCAGCTCAACAGGGGTCGACGGGGCCAACGTCCTGACTTTC. It is translated as CASSSTGVDGANVLTF. Together with reference TRBV5-5 and TRBJ2-6, the CDR3 gives the full variable domain: DAGVTQSPTHLIKTRGQQVTLRCSPISGHKSVSWYQQVLGQGPQFIFQYYEKEERGRGNFPDRFSARQFPNYSSELNVNALLLGDSALYLCASSSTGVDGANVLTFGAGSRLTVL.

The gene calls are TRBV6-5 and TRBJ1-2, with a possible D match to TRBD1 (5 bases). CDR3 length: 13 amino acids. Germline-derived CDR1 and CDR2 are MNHEY and SVGAGI. Trimming shortened V by 4 bases and J by 0 bases, and 6 bases separated the two germline ends. CDR3 protein: CASSFRANYGYTF. In DNA, the CDR3 is TGTGCCAGCAGTTTCAGGGCTAACTATGGCTACACCTTC.

This clone was detected only once. The chain links TRBV10-2 to TRBJ1-1, with 8 bases matching TRBD1. V lost 3 bases, J lost 0 bases, and 9 bases stayed unmatched. CDR3 length: 17 residues. Germline CDR1 WSHSY, CDR2 SAAADI. CDR3 nucleotides: TGCGCCAGCAGTGATTTAAACAGGGGGTCCTTGAACACTGAAGCTTTCTTT. Its translation: CASSDLNRGSLNTEAFF.

The genes are TRBV6-4 and TRBJ2-1; D perhaps matches TRBD1 (6 bases). Trimming left V 6 bases short and J 9 bases short, with 15 bases between. The germline gives CDR1 MRHNA, CDR2 SNTAGT. The CDR3 length is 13 residues. The CDR3 reads CASSPTGNGEQFF. CDR3 DNA: TGTGCCAGCAGCCCCACAGGGAACGGTGAGCAGTTCTTC.

This chain joins TRBV5-1 and TRBJ2-1, with TRBD2 identical over 9 bases. CDR3 length: 16 residues. Germline V gene data show CDR1 as SGHRS and CDR2 as YFSETQ. J was trimmed by 4 bases and V by 0 bases; bases with no gene match: 5. The CDR3 DNA follows: TGCGCCAGCAGCTTGGCCCCTAGCGGGGCTTACAATGAGCAGTTCTTC. Translation gives CASSLAPSGAYNEQFF.

The gene calls are TRBV5-8 and TRBJ1-1, with D perhaps TRBD1 (5 bases). This CDR3 region has 15 residues. V was pared by 4 bases and J by 1 base, with 14 bases between. In germline, CDR1 is SGHTS, CDR2 YDEGEE. CDR3 in DNA: TGTGCCAGCAGCCGGGAGGGACGGGAGAACACTGAAGCTTTCTTT. Its protein is CASSREGRENTEAFF.

The chain carries TRBV7-2 and TRBJ1-3; D is undetermined. V gave up 6 bases and J gave up 3 bases, with 15 bases separating them. Germline CDR1 is SGHTA and CDR2 is FQGNSA. This CDR3 is 15 amino acids long. This CDR3 reads CASRRDVVYGNTIYF. The CDR3 bases are TGTGCCAGCAGACGTGATGTGGTCTATGGAAACACCATATATTTT. The full variable domain, with the rest looked up from reference TRBV7-2 and TRBJ1-3, is GAGVSQSPSNKVTEKGKDVELRCDPISGHTALYWYRQSLGQGLEFLIYFQGNSAPDKSGLPSDRFSAERTGGSVSTLTIQRTQQEDSAVYLCASRRDVVYGNTIYFGEGSWLTVV.

The chain recombines TRBV30 with TRBJ2-5, with D tentatively TRBD1 (6 bases). The CDR3 loop spans 12 amino acids. The V gene lost 7 bases and the J gene lost 1 base, with 10 bases spanning the gap. The germline CDR1 and CDR2 sequences are GTSNPN and SVGIG (reference sequence). The CDR3 region is CASRQVQETQYF. The CDR3 DNA follows: TGTGCCTCTAGACAGGTCCAAGAGACCCAGTACTTC. Complete variable domain (other parts from reference TRBV30 and TRBJ2-5): SQTIHQWPATLVQPVGSPLSLECTVEGTSNPNLYWYRQAAGRGLQLLFYSVGIGQISSEVPQNLSASRPQDRQFILSSKKLLLSDSGFYLCASRQVQETQYFGPGTRLLVL.

The chain employs TRBV5-5 and TRBJ2-7; 11 nucleotides match TRBD1. The V gene end was trimmed by 3 bases and the J gene end by 6 bases; junction bases not matched to a gene: 11. This CDR3 is 16 amino acids long. Germline assignment: CDR1 SGHKS and CDR2 YYEKEE (reference sequence). The DNA of the CDR3 is TGTGCCAGCAGCTCACTACCCCCGGACAGGGGGCCCGAGCAGTACTTC. Residues: CASSSLPPDRGPEQYF.

CDR3 in amino acids: CASSLGLVADEQYF. CDR3 sequence (DNA): TGCGCCAGCAGCTTGGGACTAGTGGCGGATGAGCAGTACTTC. The chain is built from TRBV5-1 and TRBJ2-7; D is perhaps TRBD2 (6 bases). With 0 bases removed from V and 7 bases from J, the gap between germline ends came to 14 bases. In germline, CDR1 is SGHRS, CDR2 YFSETQ. This CDR3 region has 14 residues.

The genes are TRBV6-5 and TRBJ1-6, with D possibly being TRBD1 (5 bases). This CDR3 has 16 residues. The germline V gene has CDR1 MNHEY and CDR2 SVGAGI. The ends were cut back, 0 bases at V and 6 bases at J, with 12 bases in the middle. CDR3 region: CASSYSIGRVNSPLHF. For the CDR3, the DNA is TGTGCCAGCAGTTACTCGATCGGCAGGGTTAATTCACCCCTCCACTTT.

For the CDR3, the DNA is TGTGCCAGCTCACCAGGGACAGGGTATCAGCCCCAGCATTTT. Translation: CASSPGTGYQPQHF. This sequence joins TRBV18 and TRBJ1-5; 9 bases agree with TRBD1. V lost 2 bases to trimming and J lost 5 bases; unmatched junction nucleotides: 1. The CDR3 runs 14 residues. The V gene's germline CDR1 is KGHSH and CDR2 LQKENI. Using reference TRBV18 and TRBJ1-5 for the parts outside the CDR3, the full variable domain is NAGVMQNPRHLVRRRGQEARLRCSPMKGHSHVYWYRQLPEEGLKFMVYLQKENIIDESGMPKERFSAEFPKEGPSILRIQQVVRGDSAAYFCASSPGTGYQPQHFGDGTRLSIL.

The CDR3 loop reads CASSEALNQPQHF. CDR3 sequence (DNA): TGTGCCAGCAGTGAAGCCCTGAATCAGCCCCAGCATTTT. This chain uses TRBV6-1 with TRBJ1-5; D gene ambiguous. In germline, CDR1 is MNHNS, CDR2 SASEGT. The V gene lost 0 bases and the J gene lost 4 bases, with 4 bases spanning the gap. The CDR3 runs 13 residues.